The present entry profiles one T cell receptor (beta chain) with its context. Participants living with HIV all received treatment in the United States. The source of the sample is a study of long-term antiretroviral therapy in people with HIV. Sequencing used immunoSEQ v3.0 at survey level. The table came from immunoSEQ multiplex PCR; TCRdb's copy has only in-frame clones and leaves some out. Of under 13,000 clones listed, around 81% are singletons. The source is a man aged 35 to 55 with HIV. The sequencing here drew on unsorted PBMCs, taken 1.8 years after starting antiretroviral therapy.

CDR3 in DNA: TGTGCCATCAGCCTGAACAATCAGCCCCAGCATTTT. It translates to CAISLNNQPQHF. This rearrangement joins TRBV10-3 to TRBJ1-5; no clear D. Germline CDR1 reads ENHRY; CDR2 reads SYGVKD. The CDR3 sequence is 12 residues long. Trimming took 6 bases from V and 3 from J, leaving 6 bases between them.